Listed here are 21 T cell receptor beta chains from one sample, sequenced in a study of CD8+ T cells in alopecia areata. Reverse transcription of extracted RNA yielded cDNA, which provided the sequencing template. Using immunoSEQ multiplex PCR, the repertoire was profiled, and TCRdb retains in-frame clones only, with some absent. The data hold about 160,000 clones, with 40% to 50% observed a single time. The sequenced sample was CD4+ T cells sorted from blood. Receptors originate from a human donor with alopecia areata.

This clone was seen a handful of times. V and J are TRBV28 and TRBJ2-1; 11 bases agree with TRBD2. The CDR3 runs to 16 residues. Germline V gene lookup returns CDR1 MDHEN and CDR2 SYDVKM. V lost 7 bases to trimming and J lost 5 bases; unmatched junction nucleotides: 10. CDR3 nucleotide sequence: TGTGCCAGCAACATAATGGGACTAGCGGATCACAATGAGCAGTTCTTC. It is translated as CASNIMGLADHNEQFF.

In nucleotides, the CDR3 is TGTGCCAGAAGACTAGCGATAAGAACAGATACGCAGTATTTT. Translation gives CARRLAIRTDTQYF. The J gene is TRBJ2-3, the V gene TRBV2; 8 nucleotides line up with TRBD2. This CDR3 has 14 residues. The V gene's germline CDR1 is SNHLY and CDR2 FYNNEI. V lost 9 bases and J lost 3; bases outside the gene matches: 8.

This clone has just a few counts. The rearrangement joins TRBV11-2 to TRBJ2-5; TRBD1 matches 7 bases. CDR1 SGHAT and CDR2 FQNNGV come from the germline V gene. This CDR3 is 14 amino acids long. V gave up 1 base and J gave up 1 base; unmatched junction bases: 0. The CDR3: CASSLGTGQETQYF. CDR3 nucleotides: TGTGCCAGCAGCTTAGGGACAGGCCAAGAGACCCAGTACTTC.

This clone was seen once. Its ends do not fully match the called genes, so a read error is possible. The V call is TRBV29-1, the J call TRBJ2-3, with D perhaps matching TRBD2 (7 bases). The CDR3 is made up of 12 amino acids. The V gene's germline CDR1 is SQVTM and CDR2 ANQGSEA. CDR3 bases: TGTGGGGGGGGGCCAATGACAGATACGCAGTATTTT. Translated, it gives CGGGPMTDTQYF.

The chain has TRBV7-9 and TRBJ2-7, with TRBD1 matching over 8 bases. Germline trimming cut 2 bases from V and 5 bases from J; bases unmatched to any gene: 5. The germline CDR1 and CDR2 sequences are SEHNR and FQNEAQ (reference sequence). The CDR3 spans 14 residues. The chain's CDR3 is CASSLRTGLNEQYF. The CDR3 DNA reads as TGTGCCAGCAGCTTAAGGACAGGGCTGAACGAGCAGTACTTC.

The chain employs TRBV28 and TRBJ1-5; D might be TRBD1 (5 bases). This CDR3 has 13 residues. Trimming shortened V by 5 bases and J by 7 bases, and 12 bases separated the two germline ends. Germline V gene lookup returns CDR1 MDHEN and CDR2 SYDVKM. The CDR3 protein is CASSGAVEQPQHF. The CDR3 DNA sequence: TGTGCCAGCAGTGGGGCGGTTGAACAGCCCCAGCATTTT.

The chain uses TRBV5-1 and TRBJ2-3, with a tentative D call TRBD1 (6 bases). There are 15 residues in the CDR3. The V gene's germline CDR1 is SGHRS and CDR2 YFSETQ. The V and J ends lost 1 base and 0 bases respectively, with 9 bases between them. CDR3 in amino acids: CASSLTGQSTDTQYF. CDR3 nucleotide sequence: TGCGCCAGCAGCTTGACGGGACAAAGCACAGATACGCAGTATTTT.

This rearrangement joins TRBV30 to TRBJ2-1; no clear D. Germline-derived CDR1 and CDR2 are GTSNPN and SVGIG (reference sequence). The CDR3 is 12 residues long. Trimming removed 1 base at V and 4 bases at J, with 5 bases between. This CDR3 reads CAWSERYNEQFF. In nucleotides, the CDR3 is TGTGCCTGGAGTGAGAGGTACAATGAGCAGTTCTTC. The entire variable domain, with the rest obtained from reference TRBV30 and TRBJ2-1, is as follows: SQTIHQWPATLVQPVGSPLSLECTVEGTSNPNLYWYRQAAGRGLQLLFYSVGIGQISSEVPQNLSASRPQDRQFILSSKKLLLSDSGFYLCAWSERYNEQFFGPGTRLTVL.

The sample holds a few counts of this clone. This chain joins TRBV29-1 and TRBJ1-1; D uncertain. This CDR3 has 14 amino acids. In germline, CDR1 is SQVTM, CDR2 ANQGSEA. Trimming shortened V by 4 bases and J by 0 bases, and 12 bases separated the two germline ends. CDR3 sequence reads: CSVAPRVMNTEAFF. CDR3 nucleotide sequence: TGCAGCGTTGCGCCGCGGGTCATGAACACTGAAGCTTTCTTT. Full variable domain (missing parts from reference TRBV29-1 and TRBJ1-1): SAVISQKPSRDICQRGTSLTIQCQVDSQVTMMFWYRQQPGQSLTLIATANQGSEATYESGFVIDKFPISRPNLTFSTLTVSNMSPEDSSIYLCSVAPRVMNTEAFFGQGTRLTVV.

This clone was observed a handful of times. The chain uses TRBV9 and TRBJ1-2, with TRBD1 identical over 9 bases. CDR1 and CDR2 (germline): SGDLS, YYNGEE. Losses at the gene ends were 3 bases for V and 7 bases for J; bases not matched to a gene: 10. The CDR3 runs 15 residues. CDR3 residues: CASSAQTGGLSGYTF. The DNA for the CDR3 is TGTGCCAGCAGCGCCCAGACAGGGGGGTTGAGTGGCTACACCTTC.

The CDR3 DNA reads as TGTGCCAGCTCACTCTTAGCGGATACGCAGTATTTT. Encoded protein: CASSLLADTQYF. This chain connects TRBV18 to TRBJ2-3, with a tentative D call TRBD2 (5 bases). With 4 bases removed from V and 6 bases from J, the gap between germline ends came to 8 bases. Germline assignment: CDR1 KGHSH and CDR2 LQKENI. This CDR3 has 12 amino acids.

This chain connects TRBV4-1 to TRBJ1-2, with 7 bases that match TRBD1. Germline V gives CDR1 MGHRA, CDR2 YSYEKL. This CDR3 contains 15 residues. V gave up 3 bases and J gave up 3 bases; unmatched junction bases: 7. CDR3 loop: CASSQDRQGDYGYTF. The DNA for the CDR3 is TGCGCCAGCAGCCAGGATAGACAGGGAGACTATGGCTACACCTTC.

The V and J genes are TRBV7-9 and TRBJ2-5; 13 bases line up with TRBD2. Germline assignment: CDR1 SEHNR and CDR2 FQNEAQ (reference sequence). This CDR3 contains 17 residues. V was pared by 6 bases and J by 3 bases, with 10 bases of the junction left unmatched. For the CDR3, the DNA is TGTGCCAGCAGTCTCCTGACTAGCGGGAGGTCAAAAGAGACCCAGTACTTC. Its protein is CASSLLTSGRSKETQYF.

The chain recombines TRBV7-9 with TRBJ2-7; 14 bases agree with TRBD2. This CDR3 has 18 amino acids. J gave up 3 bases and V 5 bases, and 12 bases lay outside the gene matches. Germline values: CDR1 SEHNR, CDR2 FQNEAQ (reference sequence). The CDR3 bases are TGTGCCAGCAGCCCCGGCGGACTAGCGGGAGGATGGGGCTACGAGCAGTACTTC. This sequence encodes CASSPGGLAGGWGYEQYF.

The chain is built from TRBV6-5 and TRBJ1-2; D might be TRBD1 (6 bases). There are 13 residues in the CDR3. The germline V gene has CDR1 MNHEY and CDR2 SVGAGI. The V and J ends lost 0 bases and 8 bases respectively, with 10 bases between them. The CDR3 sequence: CASSYSRGQGYTF. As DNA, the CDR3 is TGTGCCAGCAGTTACTCGAGAGGACAGGGCTACACCTTC.

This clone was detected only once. The CDR3 spells CATSRDAVSSYEQYF. The DNA for the CDR3 is TGTGCCACCAGCAGAGATGCAGTCAGCTCCTACGAGCAGTACTTC. The chain joins TRBV15 to TRBJ2-7; no clear D gene. This CDR3 contains 15 residues. The V end lost 0 bases, the J end lost 0 bases, and 9 bases lay between the germline ends. Germline values: CDR1 LNHNV, CDR2 YYDKDF (reference sequence).

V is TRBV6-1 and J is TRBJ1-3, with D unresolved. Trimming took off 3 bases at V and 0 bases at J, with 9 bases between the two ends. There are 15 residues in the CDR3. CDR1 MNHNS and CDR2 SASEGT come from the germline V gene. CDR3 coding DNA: TGTGCCAGCAGTGATTGGAGAAACTCTGGAAACACCATATATTTT. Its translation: CASSDWRNSGNTIYF.

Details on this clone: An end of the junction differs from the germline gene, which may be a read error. CDR3 region: CAWSPPGNTIYF. In DNA, the CDR3 is TGTGCCTGGAGTCCCCCTGGGAACACCATATATTTT. This sequence joins TRBV30 and TRBJ1-3; D is uncertain. Germline loops: CDR1 GTSNPN, CDR2 SVGIG (reference sequence). The CDR3 consists of 12 residues.

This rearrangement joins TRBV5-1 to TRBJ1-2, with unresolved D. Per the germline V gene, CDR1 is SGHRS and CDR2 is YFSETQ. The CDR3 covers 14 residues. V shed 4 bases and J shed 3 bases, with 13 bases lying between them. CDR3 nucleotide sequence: TGCGCCAGCAGCAGTGTCGCGGGAGACTATGGCTACACCTTC. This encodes CASSSVAGDYGYTF.

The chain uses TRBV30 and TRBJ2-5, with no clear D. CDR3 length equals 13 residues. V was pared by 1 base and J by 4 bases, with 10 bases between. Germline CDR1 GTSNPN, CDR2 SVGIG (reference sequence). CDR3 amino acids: CAWSGTERETQYF. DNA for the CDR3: TGTGCCTGGAGTGGGACCGAGCGAGAGACCCAGTACTTC. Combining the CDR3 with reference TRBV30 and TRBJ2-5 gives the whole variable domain SQTIHQWPATLVQPVGSPLSLECTVEGTSNPNLYWYRQAAGRGLQLLFYSVGIGQISSEVPQNLSASRPQDRQFILSSKKLLLSDSGFYLCAWSGTERETQYFGPGTRLLVL.

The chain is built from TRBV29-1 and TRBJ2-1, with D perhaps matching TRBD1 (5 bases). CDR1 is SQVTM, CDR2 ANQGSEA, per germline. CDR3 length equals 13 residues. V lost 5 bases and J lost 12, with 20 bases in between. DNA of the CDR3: TGCAGCGTTCACCCCCAGGGCCTCAGGGTGCAGTTCTTC. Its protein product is CSVHPQGLRVQFF.